This TCR beta chain was documented in a study of T cells in Graves' hyperthyroidism and ophthalmopathy. Uncontrolled infection, other autoimmune disease, pregnancy or lactation led to exclusion. Germline CDR1 reads SGHTA; CDR2 reads FQGNSA. The germline V and J ends were trimmed by 5 bases and 0 bases, with 10 bases remaining between them. The CDR3 loop spans 15 amino acids. What was amplified from RNA transcripts were TCR beta CDR3 regions. When the TCR CDR3 underwent first-round RT-PCR, the HTBI primer set was used. TCRdb fed the multiplex PCR reads into MiXCR, producing one record per CDR3 protein. The sample holds some 600,000 distinct CDR3 sequences, under 60% seen once.

The sequenced sample was peripheral blood or thyroid tissue (not recorded which). The chain combines TRBV7-2 with TRBJ1-4; D is uncertain. This clonotype originated in a woman between 18 and 29 years old with Graves' hyperthyroidism. The chain's CDR3 is CASSVSPATNEKLFF. The DNA for the CDR3 is TGTGCCAGCAGCGTATCCCCGGCAACTAATGAAAAACTGTTTTTT.